These 8 T cell receptor beta chains were all obtained from the same sample, sequenced in a study of T-cell memory formation after mild COVID-19. In TCRdb, the 5' RACE reads were re-called with MiXCR into one record per CDR3 protein. The sample carries almost 550,000 distinct CDR3 sequences, around 21% recorded once. What was sequenced was PBMCs or a T cell subset sorted from them (not recorded which). These receptors all stem from an adult woman who had mild COVID-19 (a few samples of this study predate the infection). Cell type and time point are not known.

This clonotype was detected many times. V gene TRBV6-2 or TRBV6-3 combines with J gene TRBJ1-2, with 7 bases that match TRBD1. CDR1 is MNHEY and CDR2 is SVGEGT in the germline V gene. The V segment lost 4 bases and the J segment 5 bases; nucleotides outside the gene matches: 4. CDR3 length: 13 amino acids. CDR3 sequence reads: CASSFGTAYGYTF. CDR3 sequence (DNA): TGTGCCAGCAGTTTCGGGACAGCATATGGCTACACCTTC.

This clonotype was observed a handful of times. V gene TRBV9 combines with J gene TRBJ1-5; perhaps TRBD1 as D (6 bases). V dropped 3 bases and J dropped 6 bases, with 13 bases sitting between them. Looked up from germline, CDR1 is SGDLS and CDR2 is YYNGEE. The CDR3 has 14 amino acids. The CDR3 is CASSAGGGFQPQHF. The DNA for the CDR3 is TGTGCCAGCAGCGCTGGAGGGGGGTTTCAGCCCCAGCATTTT.

This clonotype was counted a few times. The chain couples TRBV11-2 to TRBJ1-1; TRBD1 matches 9 bases. The V segment lost 4 bases and the J segment 1 base; nucleotides outside the gene matches: 10. The germline V gene has CDR1 SGHAT and CDR2 FQNNGV. This CDR3 is 17 amino acids long. CDR3 protein: CASSSTGTGRGNTEAFF. The CDR3 nucleotides are TGTGCCAGCAGCTCTACCGGGACAGGGAGAGGGAACACTGAAGCTTTCTTT. The full variable domain, its missing parts supplied by reference TRBV11-2 and TRBJ1-1, is EAGVAQSPRYKIIEKRQSVAFWCNPISGHATLYWYQQILGQGPKLLIQFQNNGVVDDSQLPKDRFSAERLKGVDSTLKIQPAKLEDSAVYLCASSSTGTGRGNTEAFFGQGTRLTVV.

The chain links TRBV6-5 to TRBJ1-1, with D unclear. V gave up 7 bases and J gave up 1 base, with 10 bases separating them. Germline V lookup: CDR1 MNHEY, CDR2 SVGAGI. The CDR3 is made up of 13 amino acids. CDR3 protein: CASNLDGNTEAFF. The CDR3, as DNA: TGTGCCAGCAATCTGGACGGGAACACTGAAGCTTTCTTT.

This clonotype was counted once. This rearrangement joins TRBV12-3 or TRBV12-4 to TRBJ2-6; D gene ambiguous. The CDR3 is 13 residues long. Trimming left V 4 bases short and J 10 bases short, with 11 bases between. CDR3 loop: CASSSRRKNVLTF. For the CDR3, the DNA is TGTGCCAGCAGTTCAAGGCGGAAAAACGTCCTGACTTTC.

The chain links TRBV6-4 to TRBJ2-7; possible D gene TRBD2, 6 bases. The ends were cut back, 8 bases at V and 4 bases at J, with 12 bases in the middle. Germline V gene sequence: CDR1 MRHNA, CDR2 SNTAGT. CDR3 length equals 12 residues. DNA for the CDR3: TGTGCCAGCCGCGGGGCGAGATACGAGCAGTACTTC. It encodes CASRGARYEQYF.

The chain couples TRBV10-3 to TRBJ1-1; possible D gene TRBD1, 6 bases. The CDR3 is 15 amino acids. V lost 6 bases, J lost 0 bases, and 14 bases lay in between. Per germline, CDR1 ENHRY and CDR2 SYGVKD. The CDR3 DNA is TGTGCCATCAGCCAAACGGACAGTTTGAACACTGAAGCTTTCTTT. Encoded protein: CAISQTDSLNTEAFF.

The chain combines TRBV29-1 with TRBJ1-1; possibly TRBD1 for D (6 bases). V dropped 4 bases and J dropped 5 bases, with 8 bases sitting between them. This CDR3 region has 11 residues. Germline CDR1 is SQVTM and CDR2 is ANQGSEA. The CDR3 loop reads CSVGQETEAFF. The CDR3 DNA follows: TGCAGCGTTGGACAGGAGACTGAAGCTTTCTTT.